Following are 32 T cell receptor beta chains from one sample sequenced in a study of T-cell reconstitution after alpha-beta-depleted transplantation in children (dated by TCRdb to between 2015 and 2016). The intended sense of this specimen's treatment or condition label: allogeneic hematopoietic cell transplantation with graft depleted of TCRalphabeta T cells and CD19 B cells. The library was made by PCR. For sequencing, an Illumina HiSeq 2500 was employed. To normalize quantification of the TCRbeta repertoire, the TCR libraries were built with molecular barcoding that relied on unique molecular identifiers. TCRdb handled the public reads itself, with Q25 trimming in fastp and clone calling in MiXCR, and kept productive beta chains. Rows are unified per CDR3 protein, each entry keeping the most common DNA and genes. This sample lists about 830,000 distinct CDR3 sequences; about 15% were detected once. The ten largest account for roughly 5% of the sample.

The sequencing here drew on PBMCs, mostly from graft donor cells, taken 360 days after TCRalphabeta/CD19-depleted stem cell transplant. The receptors stem from a male patient aged 10 to 17 who had a stem cell transplant for acute lymphoblastic leukemia, so the T cells may come from the graft donor.

This clonotype appeared a few times. The J gene is TRBJ2-1, the V gene TRBV20-1; 9 nucleotides align to TRBD2. The CDR3 contains 14 residues. The germline V gene encodes CDR1 DFQATT and CDR2 SNEGSKA (reference sequence). V lost 3 bases to trimming and J lost 8 bases; unmatched junction nucleotides: 8. This CDR3 reads CSARGREGIDEQFF. DNA for the CDR3: TGCAGTGCTAGGGGGCGGGAGGGTATCGATGAGCAGTTCTTC.

In this sample, this clonotype turned up many times. The chain is built from TRBV29-1 and TRBJ2-3; the match to TRBD2 covers 8 bases. The CDR3 has 14 residues. Germline CDR1 and CDR2: SQVTM and ANQGSEA. J lost 6 bases, V lost 5 bases, and 10 bases had no gene match. CDR3 nucleotides: TGCAGCGTTTCGACCATCCGACTAGCGGATACGCAGTATTTT. Its translation is CSVSTIRLADTQYF.

This chain links TRBV10-3 with TRBJ2-5, with 7 bases aligning to TRBD1. The V gene end was trimmed by 2 bases and the J gene end by 0 bases; junction bases not matched to a gene: 6. Per the germline V gene, CDR1 is ENHRY and CDR2 is SYGVKD. CDR3 length: 16 residues. The CDR3 loop reads CAISEPDDRDQETQYF. The CDR3 DNA sequence: TGTGCCATCAGTGAGCCAGATGACAGGGACCAAGAGACCCAGTACTTC.

This clonotype turned up a few times. V and J are TRBV12-3 or TRBV12-4 and TRBJ1-5, with TRBD1 as a possible D gene (6 bases). V lost 6 bases and J lost 0, with 12 bases in between. The length of the CDR3 is 15 residues. Written as DNA, the CDR3 is TGTGCCAGCAGACCACAGGGTCATAGCAATCAGCCCCAGCATTTT. This encodes CASRPQGHSNQPQHF.

V gene TRBV20-1 combines with J gene TRBJ1-4, with D maybe TRBD1 (5 bases). Germline V lookup: CDR1 DFQATT, CDR2 SNEGSKA (reference sequence). The CDR3 runs to 15 residues. The ends were cut back, 3 bases at V and 4 bases at J, with 15 bases in the middle. The CDR3 bases are TGCAGTGCTAGTTTTGACAGCCTTCTTAATGAAAAACTGTTTTTT. It specifies CSASFDSLLNEKLFF.

This clonotype was counted a few times. The V and J genes are TRBV4-1 and TRBJ1-1; D gene unclear. Deletions cut 4 bases from V and 10 bases from J, with 19 bases between. The CDR3 has 14 amino acids. Germline V gene data show CDR1 as MGHRA and CDR2 as YSYEKL. Here the CDR3 DNA reads TGCGCCAGCAGCCGAGGACTCCAGACCCAAGGAGCTTTCTTT. Protein sequence: CASSRGLQTQGAFF.

This clonotype was seen only a few times. V is TRBV27 and J is TRBJ1-5; D is possibly TRBD1 (5 bases). The CDR3 length is 16 residues. Germline CDR1 MNHEY, CDR2 SMNVEV (reference sequence). V was shortened by 3 bases and J by 6 bases, with 18 bases between the two germline ends. Here the CDR3 DNA reads TGTGCCAGCAGTTTGGTGGGGGGTAGGAGGCTTCAGCCCCAGCATTTT. Its protein product is CASSLVGGRRLQPQHF.

This clonotype has at least ten counts. Sequence at one end of the junction differs from germline and may be a read error. This sequence joins TRBV6-5 and TRBJ2-7; D call uncertain. Germline loops: CDR1 MNHEY, CDR2 SVGAGI. This CDR3 is 12 amino acids long. The CDR3 DNA reads TGTGCCTCCAAGGCTGGCTCCAACGAGCAGTACTTC. Its protein product is CASKAGSNEQYF.

The CDR3, as DNA: TGTGCCAGCAGCTTCTATTCTAGCGGGGCGAACACCGGGGAGCTGTTTTTT. This encodes CASSFYSSGANTGELFF. The chain joins TRBV7-9 to TRBJ2-2; the match to TRBD2 covers 9 bases. CDR1 is SEHNR and CDR2 is FQNEAQ in the germline V gene (reference sequence). This CDR3 contains 17 residues. Unmatched junction bases numbered 5, after V lost 3 bases and J lost 0 bases.

The CDR3 bases are TGTGCCAGCAGTTTATCAGGGTTGAATGAGCAGTTCTTC. It specifies CASSLSGLNEQFF. V is TRBV27 and J is TRBJ2-1; D is unresolved. Germline V lookup: CDR1 MNHEY, CDR2 SMNVEV (reference sequence). Trimming removed 0 bases at V and 7 bases at J, with 7 bases between. The CDR3 extends over 13 amino acids.

This clonotype was seen repeatedly, ten times or more. This rearrangement joins TRBV5-1 to TRBJ2-1, with TRBD2 matching over 8 bases. Germline V lookup: CDR1 SGHRS, CDR2 YFSETQ. The CDR3 contains 16 residues. Unmatched junction bases numbered 5, after V lost 0 bases and J lost 3 bases. CDR3 coding DNA: TGCGCCAGCAGCTTGGAAGCGGGAGTCGGCTACAATGAGCAGTTCTTC. This encodes CASSLEAGVGYNEQFF.

The J gene is TRBJ2-6, the V gene TRBV20-1, with 8 bases aligning to TRBD1. The V and J ends lost 8 bases and 4 bases, in that order; junction bases with no gene match: 13. The CDR3 contains 16 residues. The germline V gene has CDR1 DFQATT and CDR2 SNEGSKA (reference sequence). The CDR3 loop reads CSPNQQGAQGANVLTF. The DNA of the CDR3 is TGCAGTCCAAACCAGCAGGGGGCGCAAGGGGCCAACGTCCTGACTTTC.

V gene TRBV29-1 combines with J gene TRBJ2-3, with D hard to call. Trimming took off 0 bases at V and 4 bases at J, with 5 bases between the two ends. The CDR3 consists of 12 residues. Germline V lookup: CDR1 SQVTM, CDR2 ANQGSEA. This chain's CDR3 is CSVEETPDTQYF. CDR3 bases: TGCAGCGTTGAAGAAACCCCAGATACGCAGTATTTT.

This clonotype was picked up a small number of times. The rearrangement joins TRBV21-1 to TRBJ2-7; the table's D call, TRBD1, was not checked against the DNA. TRBV21-1 is a pseudogene. This CDR3 has 14 amino acids. The CDR3 DNA follows: TGTGCCAGCGGTTGTTCCGAGACAGGGCTCAAGCAGTACTTC. Protein: CASGCSETGLKQYF.

This clonotype has at least ten counts. V and J are TRBV4-1 and TRBJ2-1, with D possibly matching TRBD2 (6 bases). V lost 3 bases and J 8 bases, leaving 20 bases between the germline ends. The length of the CDR3 is 16 residues. The germline CDR1 and CDR2 sequences are MGHRA and YSYEKL. DNA of the CDR3: TGCGCCAGCAGCCACCGGCAGGCTTCTAGGAGGGATGAGCAGTTCTTC. Translating gives CASSHRQASRRDEQFF.

This chain links TRBV10-3 with TRBJ1-2, with D perhaps matching TRBD1 (6 bases). The V gene's germline CDR1 is ENHRY and CDR2 SYGVKD. This CDR3 has 16 amino acids. The V gene lost 4 bases and the J gene lost 4 bases, with 19 bases spanning the gap. The CDR3 region is CAISGPPDRETYGYTF. In DNA, the CDR3 is TGTGCCATCAGTGGGCCCCCGGACAGAGAAACCTATGGCTACACCTTC.

In this sample, this clonotype turned up a few times. This rearrangement joins TRBV7-2 to TRBJ2-7; D might be TRBD2 (6 bases). The germline V gene has CDR1 SGHTA and CDR2 FQGNSA. The CDR3 spans 13 residues. Trimming pared 5 bases from V and 4 bases from J, leaving 12 bases between. CDR3 nucleotides: TGTGCCAGCAGCATTACTAGCTGGTACGAGCAGTACTTC. This encodes CASSITSWYEQYF.

This clonotype was recorded a few times. V and J are TRBV29-1 and TRBJ2-6; D unresolved. Germline CDR1 SQVTM, CDR2 ANQGSEA. The CDR3 loop spans 15 amino acids. V gave up 5 bases and J gave up 2 bases, with 13 bases separating them. CDR3 sequence reads: CSVSIMGTGANVLTF. DNA for the CDR3: TGCAGCGTTAGTATTATGGGAACTGGGGCCAACGTCCTGACTTTC.

The CDR3: CASSRHGSYEQYF. The CDR3 nucleotides read TGTGCCAGCAGCCGACACGGATCCTACGAGCAGTACTTC. V is TRBV12-3 or TRBV12-4 and J is TRBJ2-7; D is ambiguous. The CDR3 runs 13 residues. The V gene lost 6 bases and the J gene lost 1 base, with 10 bases spanning the gap.

The chain carries TRBV20-1 and TRBJ2-2, with D unresolved. Per germline, CDR1 DFQATT and CDR2 SNEGSKA (reference sequence). The CDR3 is made up of 13 amino acids. The V end lost 5 bases, the J end lost 6 bases, and 13 bases lay between the germline ends. The CDR3 DNA follows: TGCAGTGCTTCCCAGCCGGGTGCCGGGGAGCTGTTTTTT. Protein sequence: CSASQPGAGELFF.

CDR3 sequence (DNA): TGTGCCAGCAGTTTACCCCTGGGGACTGGAAACACCATATATTTT. Translating gives CASSLPLGTGNTIYF. The chain has TRBV12-3 or TRBV12-4 and TRBJ1-3; D is unresolved. V was trimmed by 2 bases and J by 2 bases, leaving 10 bases between them. The CDR3 covers 15 residues.

This clonotype turned up a few times. The genes are TRBV7-6 and TRBJ2-3; possible D gene TRBD2, 6 bases. Germline CDR1 and CDR2: SGHVS and FNYEAQ. Trimming pared 3 bases from V and 4 bases from J, leaving 11 bases between. This CDR3 has 14 residues. CDR3 protein: CASSFFGGADTQYF. CDR3 coding DNA: TGTGCCAGCAGCTTCTTCGGAGGGGCAGATACGCAGTATTTT.

Written as DNA, the CDR3 is TGCGCCAGCAGCGCCGGACAGGTGGGGGATAGCAATCAGCCCCAGCATTTT. This translates into CASSAGQVGDSNQPQHF. V usage is TRBV5-1 and J usage is TRBJ1-5; 7 bases map to TRBD1. V lost 4 bases to trimming and J lost 0 bases; unmatched junction nucleotides: 10. CDR1 and CDR2 from the germline V gene are SGHRS and YFSETQ. CDR3 length: 17 residues.

The chain links TRBV29-1 to TRBJ2-7; TRBD1 might be the D (6 bases). There are 14 residues in the CDR3. Per germline, CDR1 SQVTM and CDR2 ANQGSEA. Trimming took 4 bases from V and 4 from J, leaving 17 bases between them. CDR3 sequence reads: CSVVQGGTGYEQYF. The CDR3 DNA sequence: TGCAGCGTTGTCCAAGGGGGAACGGGGTACGAGCAGTACTTC.

This sequence joins TRBV7-9 and TRBJ1-1; no definite D call. The CDR3 loop spans 17 amino acids. Germline assignment: CDR1 SEHNR and CDR2 FQNEAQ (reference sequence). V dropped 3 bases and J dropped 0 bases, with 17 bases sitting between them. This chain's CDR3 is CASSFRGRGTMNTEAFF. The CDR3 DNA reads TGTGCCAGCAGCTTCAGAGGTCGGGGAACCATGAACACTGAAGCTTTCTTT.

This clonotype was detected only a few times. CDR3 sequence (DNA): TGCAGTGCTAGGGACGCTTGGAAAAACAATGAGCAGTTCTTC. It yields the protein CSARDAWKNNEQFF. The chain has TRBV20-1 and TRBJ2-1; D not resolved. This CDR3 is built from 14 residues. CDR1 DFQATT and CDR2 SNEGSKA come from the germline V gene (reference sequence). The V end was cut by 3 bases, the J end by 5 bases, with 14 bases between.

The chain recombines TRBV14 with TRBJ2-2; D is unresolved. Germline assignment: CDR1 SGHDN and CDR2 FVKESK. V gave up 0 bases and J gave up 0 bases, with 14 bases separating them. The CDR3 runs 18 residues. The CDR3, as DNA: TGTGCCAGCAGCCAAGATATCCCCCCGTTCGCGAACACCGGGGAGCTGTTTTTT. This codes for CASSQDIPPFANTGELFF.

This chain joins TRBV18 and TRBJ2-1; D is perhaps TRBD2 (5 bases). The V gene's germline CDR1 is KGHSH and CDR2 LQKENI. CDR3 size: 15 residues. The ends were cut back, 4 bases at V and 8 bases at J, with 18 bases in the middle. In nucleotides, the CDR3 is TGTGCCAGCTCACAACTGTTAGGAGCGCGGGATGAGCAGTTCTTC. Its protein product is CASSQLLGARDEQFF.

This sequence joins TRBV18 and TRBJ1-2, with 9 bases fitting TRBD1. V trimming: 0 bases; J trimming: 1 base; junction bases outside the gene matches: 0. The CDR3 has 15 residues. Germline-derived CDR1 and CDR2 are KGHSH and LQKENI. DNA of the CDR3: TGTGCCAGCTCACCACCGACAGGGGGTAACTATGGCTACACCTTC. Translation: CASSPPTGGNYGYTF.

The chain recombines TRBV5-6 with TRBJ2-3; D ambiguous. CDR3 size: 13 residues. With 3 bases removed from V and 5 bases from J, the gap between germline ends came to 10 bases. The germline V gene has CDR1 SGHDT and CDR2 YYEEEE. CDR3 in DNA: TGTGCCAGCAGCTCGGGTCCCGGAGATACGCAGTATTTT. Protein sequence: CASSSGPGDTQYF.

The chain couples TRBV4-1 to TRBJ2-3; TRBD1 or TRBD2 may be the D gene (5 bases each). Germline CDR1 and CDR2: MGHRA and YSYEKL. V lost 1 base and J lost 2, with 16 bases in between. This CDR3 is 17 amino acids long. The CDR3 bases are TGCGCCAGCAGCCAAGCTCGGGACGCAAGCGCCACAGATACGCAGTATTTT. This translates into CASSQARDASATDTQYF.

This clonotype was picked up a small number of times. The chain couples TRBV4-1 to TRBJ2-1; 11 positions match TRBD2. CDR3 size: 16 residues. Germline CDR1 is MGHRA and CDR2 is YSYEKL. Germline trimming cut 3 bases from V and 3 bases from J; bases unmatched to any gene: 4. CDR3 sequence (DNA): TGCGCCAGCAGCCAGTATGGGACTAGCGGCTACAATGAGCAGTTCTTC. Translated, it gives CASSQYGTSGYNEQFF.